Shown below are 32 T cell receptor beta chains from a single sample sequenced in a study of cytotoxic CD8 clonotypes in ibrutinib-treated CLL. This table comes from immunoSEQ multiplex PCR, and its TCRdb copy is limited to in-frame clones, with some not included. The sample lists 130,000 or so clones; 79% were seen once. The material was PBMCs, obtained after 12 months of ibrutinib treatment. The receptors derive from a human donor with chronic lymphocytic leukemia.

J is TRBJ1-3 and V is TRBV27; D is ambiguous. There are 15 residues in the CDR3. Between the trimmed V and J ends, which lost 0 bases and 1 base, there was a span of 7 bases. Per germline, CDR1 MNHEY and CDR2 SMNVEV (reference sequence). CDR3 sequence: CASSLSPGSGNTIYF. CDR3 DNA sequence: TGTGCCAGCAGTTTATCTCCGGGGTCTGGAAACACCATATATTTT.

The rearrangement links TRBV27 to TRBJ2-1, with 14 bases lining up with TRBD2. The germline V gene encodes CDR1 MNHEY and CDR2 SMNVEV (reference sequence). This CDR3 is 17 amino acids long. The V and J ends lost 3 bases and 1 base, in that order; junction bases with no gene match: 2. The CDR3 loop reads CASSFGLAGGSYNEQFF. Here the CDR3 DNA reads TGTGCCAGCAGTTTTGGACTAGCGGGAGGATCCTACAATGAGCAGTTCTTC.

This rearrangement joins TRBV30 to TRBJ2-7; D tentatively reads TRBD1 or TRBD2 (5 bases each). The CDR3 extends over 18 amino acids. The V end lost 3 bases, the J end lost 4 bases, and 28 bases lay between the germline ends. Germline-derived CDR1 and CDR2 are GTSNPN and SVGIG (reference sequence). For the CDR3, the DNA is TGTGCCTGGAGCCCACCTCGCTTGTGGGACCGACGCAATTACGAGCAGTACTTC. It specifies CAWSPPRLWDRRNYEQYF.

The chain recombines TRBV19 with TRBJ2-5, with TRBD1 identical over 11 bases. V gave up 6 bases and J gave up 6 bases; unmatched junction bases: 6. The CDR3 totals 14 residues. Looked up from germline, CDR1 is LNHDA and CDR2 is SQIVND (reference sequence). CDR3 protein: CASRGTGGEQTQYF. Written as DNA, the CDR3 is TGTGCCAGTAGGGGGACAGGGGGTGAGCAGACCCAGTACTTC.

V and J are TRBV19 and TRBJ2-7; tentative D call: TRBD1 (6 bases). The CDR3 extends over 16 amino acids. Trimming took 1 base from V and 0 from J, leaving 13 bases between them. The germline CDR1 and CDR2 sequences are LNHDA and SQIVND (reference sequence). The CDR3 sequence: CASSIVMGTISYEQYF. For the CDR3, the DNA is TGTGCCAGTAGTATAGTCATGGGGACAATCTCCTACGAGCAGTACTTC.

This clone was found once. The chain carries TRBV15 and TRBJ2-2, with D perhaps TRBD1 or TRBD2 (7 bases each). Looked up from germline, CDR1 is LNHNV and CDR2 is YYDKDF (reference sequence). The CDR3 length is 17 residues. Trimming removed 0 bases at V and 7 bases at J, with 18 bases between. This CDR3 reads CATSRDNRGGGGGELFF. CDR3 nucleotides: TGTGCCACCAGCAGAGATAATAGAGGGGGCGGGGGCGGGGAGCTGTTTTTT. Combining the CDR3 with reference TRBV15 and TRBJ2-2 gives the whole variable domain DAMVIQNPRYQVTQFGKPVTLSCSQTLNHNVMYWYQQKSSQAPKLLFHYYDKDFNNEADTPDNFQSRRPNTSFCFLDIRSPGLGDTAMYLCATSRDNRGGGGGELFFGEGSRLTVL.

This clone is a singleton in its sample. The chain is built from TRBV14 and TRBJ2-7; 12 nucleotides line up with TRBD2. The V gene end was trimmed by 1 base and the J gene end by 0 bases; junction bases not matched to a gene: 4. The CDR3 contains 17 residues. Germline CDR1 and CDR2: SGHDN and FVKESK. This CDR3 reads CASSQVGLAGFSYEQYF. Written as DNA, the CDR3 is TGTGCCAGCAGCCAAGTCGGACTAGCGGGATTCTCCTACGAGCAGTACTTC.

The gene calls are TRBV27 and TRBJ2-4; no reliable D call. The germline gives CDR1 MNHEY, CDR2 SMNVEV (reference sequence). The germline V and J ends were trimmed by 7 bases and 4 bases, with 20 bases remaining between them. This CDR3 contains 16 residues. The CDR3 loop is CASKKGEPTTKNIQYF. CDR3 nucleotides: TGTGCCAGCAAGAAAGGAGAACCCACTACGAAAAACATTCAGTACTTC.

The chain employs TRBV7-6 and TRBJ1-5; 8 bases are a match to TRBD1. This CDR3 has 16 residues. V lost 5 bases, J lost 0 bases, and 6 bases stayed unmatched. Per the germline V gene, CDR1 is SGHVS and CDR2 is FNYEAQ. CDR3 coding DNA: TGTGCCAGCAGCCCCGACAGGGGCGATAGCAATCAGCCCCAGCATTTT. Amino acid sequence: CASSPDRGDSNQPQHF.

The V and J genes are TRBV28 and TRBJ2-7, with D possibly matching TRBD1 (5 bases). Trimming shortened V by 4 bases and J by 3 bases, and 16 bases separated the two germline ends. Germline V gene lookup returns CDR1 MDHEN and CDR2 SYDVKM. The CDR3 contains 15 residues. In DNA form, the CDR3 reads TGTGCCAGCAGTTCTGGGGCAGAAGGAATCTACGAGCAGTACTTC. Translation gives CASSSGAEGIYEQYF.

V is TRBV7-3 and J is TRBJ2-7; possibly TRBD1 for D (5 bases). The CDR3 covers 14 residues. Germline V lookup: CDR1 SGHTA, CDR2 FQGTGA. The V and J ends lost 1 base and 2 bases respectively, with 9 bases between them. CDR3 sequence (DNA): TGTGCCAGCAGCTTAAAGGGGATAACCTACGAGCAGTACTTC. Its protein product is CASSLKGITYEQYF.

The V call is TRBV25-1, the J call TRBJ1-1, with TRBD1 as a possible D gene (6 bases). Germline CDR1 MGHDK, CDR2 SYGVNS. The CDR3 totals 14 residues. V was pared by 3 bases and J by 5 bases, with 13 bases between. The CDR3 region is CASSDARGRTEAFF. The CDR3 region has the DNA TGTGCCAGCAGTGACGCCAGGGGTAGGACTGAAGCTTTCTTT.

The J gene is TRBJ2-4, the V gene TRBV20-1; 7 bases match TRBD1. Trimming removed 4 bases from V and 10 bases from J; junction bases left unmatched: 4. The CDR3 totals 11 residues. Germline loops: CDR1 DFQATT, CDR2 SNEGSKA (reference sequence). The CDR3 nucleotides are TGCAGTGCTACCGGGACAGAGATTCAGTACTTC. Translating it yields CSATGTEIQYF.

For the CDR3, the DNA is TGTGCCAGCAGCGACCCGGGACAGGCCTCGCCCCAGCATTTT. Residues: CASSDPGQASPQHF. The rearrangement joins TRBV27 to TRBJ1-5; 8 positions match TRBD1. Germline loops: CDR1 MNHEY, CDR2 SMNVEV (reference sequence). The ends lost 6 bases at V and 9 bases at J; junction bases unmatched: 10. The CDR3 length is 14 residues.

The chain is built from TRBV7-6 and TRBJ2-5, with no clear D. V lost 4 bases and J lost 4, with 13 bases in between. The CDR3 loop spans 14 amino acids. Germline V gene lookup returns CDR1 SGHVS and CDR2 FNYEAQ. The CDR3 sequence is CASSSRWRLETQYF. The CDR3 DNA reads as TGTGCCAGCAGCTCCCGCTGGCGATTAGAGACCCAGTACTTC.

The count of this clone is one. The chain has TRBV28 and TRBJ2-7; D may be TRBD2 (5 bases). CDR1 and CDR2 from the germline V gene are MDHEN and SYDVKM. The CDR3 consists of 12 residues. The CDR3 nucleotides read TGTGCTACCGAGGGCCCGACCGCGAAGCAGTACTTC. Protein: CATEGPTAKQYF.

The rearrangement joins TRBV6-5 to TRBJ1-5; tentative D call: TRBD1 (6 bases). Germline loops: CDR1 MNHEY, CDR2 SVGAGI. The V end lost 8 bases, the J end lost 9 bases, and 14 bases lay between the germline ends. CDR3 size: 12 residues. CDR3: CASRRGVGPQHF. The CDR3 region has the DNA TGTGCCAGCCGAAGGGGGGTAGGGCCCCAGCATTTT.

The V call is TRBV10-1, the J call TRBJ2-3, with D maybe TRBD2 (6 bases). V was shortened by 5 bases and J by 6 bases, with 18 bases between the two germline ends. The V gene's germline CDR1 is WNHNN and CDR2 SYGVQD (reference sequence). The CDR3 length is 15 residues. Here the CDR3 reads CASSLGLTSWDTQYF. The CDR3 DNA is TGCGCCAGCAGTCTGGGACTTACCTCATGGGATACGCAGTATTTT.

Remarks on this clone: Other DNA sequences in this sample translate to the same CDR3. The CDR3 sequence: CASSRSYEQYF. The CDR3, as DNA: TGTGCCAGCAGCCGGAGCTACGAGCAGTACTTC. The chain employs TRBV7-2 and TRBJ2-7; D uncertain. Germline assignment: CDR1 SGHTA and CDR2 FQGNSA. CDR3 size: 11 residues. Trimming took off 5 bases at V and 3 bases at J, with 5 bases between the two ends.

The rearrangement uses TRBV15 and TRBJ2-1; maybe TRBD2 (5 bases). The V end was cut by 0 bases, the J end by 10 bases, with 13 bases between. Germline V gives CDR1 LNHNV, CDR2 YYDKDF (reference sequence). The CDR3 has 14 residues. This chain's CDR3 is CATSRDLEGYEQFF. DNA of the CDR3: TGTGCCACCAGCAGAGATCTCGAGGGATACGAGCAGTTCTTC.

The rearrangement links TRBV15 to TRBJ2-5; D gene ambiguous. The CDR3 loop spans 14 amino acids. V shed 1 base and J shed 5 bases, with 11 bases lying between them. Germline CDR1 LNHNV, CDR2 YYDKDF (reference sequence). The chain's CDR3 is CATSRAVVRETQYF. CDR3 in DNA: TGTGCCACCAGCAGAGCGGTGGTCCGGGAGACCCAGTACTTC.

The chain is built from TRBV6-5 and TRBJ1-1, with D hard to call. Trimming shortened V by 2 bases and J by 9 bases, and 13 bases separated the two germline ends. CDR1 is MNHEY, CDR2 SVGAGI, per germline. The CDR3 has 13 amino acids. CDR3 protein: CASSYGGPRQAFF. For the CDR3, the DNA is TGTGCCAGCAGTTACGGTGGACCCAGGCAAGCTTTCTTT.

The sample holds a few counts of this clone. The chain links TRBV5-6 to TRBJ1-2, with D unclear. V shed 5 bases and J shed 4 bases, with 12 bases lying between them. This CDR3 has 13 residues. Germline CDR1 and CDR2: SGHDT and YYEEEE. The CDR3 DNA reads TGTGCCAGCAGTCTGATCAACTCCTATGGCTACACCTTC. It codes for CASSLINSYGYTF.

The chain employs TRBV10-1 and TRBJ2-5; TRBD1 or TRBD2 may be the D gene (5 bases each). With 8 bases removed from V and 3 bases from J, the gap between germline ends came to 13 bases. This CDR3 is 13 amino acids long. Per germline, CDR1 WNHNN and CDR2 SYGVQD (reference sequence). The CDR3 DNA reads TGCGCCAGCCGTGGGGACGGTGAAGAGACCCAGTACTTC. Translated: CASRGDGEETQYF.

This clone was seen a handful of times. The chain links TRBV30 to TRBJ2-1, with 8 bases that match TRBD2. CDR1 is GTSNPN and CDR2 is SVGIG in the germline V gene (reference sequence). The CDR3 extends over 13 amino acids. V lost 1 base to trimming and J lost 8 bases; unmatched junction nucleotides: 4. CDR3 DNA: TGTGCCTGGAGTGGACTAGCGTTCCATGAGCAGTTCTTC. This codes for CAWSGLAFHEQFF.

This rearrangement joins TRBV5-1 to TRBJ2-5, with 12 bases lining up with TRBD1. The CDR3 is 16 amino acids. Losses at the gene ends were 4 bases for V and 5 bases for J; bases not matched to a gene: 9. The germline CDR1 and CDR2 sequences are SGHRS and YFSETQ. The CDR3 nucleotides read TGCGCCAGCAGCACGGGACAGGGGGCGCTTGGGGAGACCCAGTACTTC. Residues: CASSTGQGALGETQYF.

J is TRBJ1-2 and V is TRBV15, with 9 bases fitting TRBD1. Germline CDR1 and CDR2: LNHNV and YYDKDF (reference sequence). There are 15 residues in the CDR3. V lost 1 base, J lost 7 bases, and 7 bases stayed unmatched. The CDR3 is CATSRGQGDLSGYTF. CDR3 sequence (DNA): TGTGCCACCAGCAGAGGACAGGGGGATCTTTCTGGCTACACCTTC.

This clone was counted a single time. CDR3 nucleotides: TGTGCCAGCAGTTTTAGCGGGAGGGTTCAGTATTTT. As protein: CASSFSGRVQYF. V gene TRBV6-5 combines with J gene TRBJ2-3; 11 bases fit TRBD2. CDR1 and CDR2 from the germline V gene are MNHEY and SVGAGI. The CDR3 totals 12 residues. V shed 4 bases and J 12 bases; nucleotides not matched to a gene: 3.

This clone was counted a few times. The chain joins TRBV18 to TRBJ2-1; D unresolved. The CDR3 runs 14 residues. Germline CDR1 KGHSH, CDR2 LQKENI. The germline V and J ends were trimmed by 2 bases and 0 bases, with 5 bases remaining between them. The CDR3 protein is CASSPGDSYNEQFF. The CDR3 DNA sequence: TGTGCCAGCTCACCAGGAGACTCCTACAATGAGCAGTTCTTC. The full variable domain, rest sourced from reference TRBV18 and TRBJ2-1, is NAGVMQNPRHLVRRRGQEARLRCSPMKGHSHVYWYRQLPEEGLKFMVYLQKENIIDESGMPKERFSAEFPKEGPSILRIQQVVRGDSAAYFCASSPGDSYNEQFFGPGTRLTVL.

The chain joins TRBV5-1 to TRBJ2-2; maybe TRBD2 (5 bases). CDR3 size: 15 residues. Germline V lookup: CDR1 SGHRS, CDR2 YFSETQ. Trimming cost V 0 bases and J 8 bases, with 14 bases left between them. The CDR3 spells CASSLGLDSVGELFF. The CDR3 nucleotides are TGCGCCAGCAGCTTGGGTCTGGACTCGGTGGGGGAGCTGTTTTTT.

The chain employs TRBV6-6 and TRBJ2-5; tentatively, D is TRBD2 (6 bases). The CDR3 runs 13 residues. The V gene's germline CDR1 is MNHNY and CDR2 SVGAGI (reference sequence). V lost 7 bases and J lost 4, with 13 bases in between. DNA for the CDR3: TGTGCCAGCAACGGGGGTAGCACAGAGACCCAGTACTTC. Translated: CASNGGSTETQYF.

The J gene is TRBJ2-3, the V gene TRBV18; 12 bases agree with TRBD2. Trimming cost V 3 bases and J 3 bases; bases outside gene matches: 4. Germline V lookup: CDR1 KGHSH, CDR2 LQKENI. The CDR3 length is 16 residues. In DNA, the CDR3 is TGTGCCAGCTCACCGACTAGCGGGAGAGGTACAGATACGCAGTATTTT. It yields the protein CASSPTSGRGTDTQYF.